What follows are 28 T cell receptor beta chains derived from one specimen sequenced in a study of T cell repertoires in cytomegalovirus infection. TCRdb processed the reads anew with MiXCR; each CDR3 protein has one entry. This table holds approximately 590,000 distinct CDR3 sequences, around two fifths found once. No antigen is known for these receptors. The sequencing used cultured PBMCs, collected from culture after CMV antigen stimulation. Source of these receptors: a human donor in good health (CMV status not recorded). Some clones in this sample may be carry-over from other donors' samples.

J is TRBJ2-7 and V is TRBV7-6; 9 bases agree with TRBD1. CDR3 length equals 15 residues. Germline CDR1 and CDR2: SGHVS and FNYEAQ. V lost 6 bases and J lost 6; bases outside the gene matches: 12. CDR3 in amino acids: CASRFTSDRGFEQYF. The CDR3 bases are TGTGCCAGCAGGTTTACCTCGGACAGGGGATTCGAGCAGTACTTC.

In DNA, the CDR3 is TGTGCCAGCAGTTTCAAGGGAAATCAGCCCCAGCATTTT. Amino acid sequence: CASSFKGNQPQHF. The chain is built from TRBV28 and TRBJ1-5; D gene unclear. The V end lost 3 bases, the J end lost 4 bases, and 7 bases lay between the germline ends. The germline CDR1 and CDR2 sequences are MDHEN and SYDVKM. The CDR3 extends over 13 amino acids.

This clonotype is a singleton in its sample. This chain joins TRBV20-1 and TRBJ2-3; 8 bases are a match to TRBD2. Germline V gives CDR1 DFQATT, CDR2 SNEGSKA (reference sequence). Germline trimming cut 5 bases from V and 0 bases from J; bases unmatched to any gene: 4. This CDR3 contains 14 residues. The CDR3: CSAREGPSTDTQYF. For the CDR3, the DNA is TGCAGTGCTCGGGAGGGGCCTAGCACAGATACGCAGTATTTT.

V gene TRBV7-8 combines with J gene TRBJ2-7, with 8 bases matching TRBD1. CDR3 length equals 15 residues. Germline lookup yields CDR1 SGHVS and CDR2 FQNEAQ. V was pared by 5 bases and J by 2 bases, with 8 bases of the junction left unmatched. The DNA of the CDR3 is TGTGCCAGCAGCGTCCCGGGGACAGGTGCCTACGAGCAGTACTTC. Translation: CASSVPGTGAYEQYF.

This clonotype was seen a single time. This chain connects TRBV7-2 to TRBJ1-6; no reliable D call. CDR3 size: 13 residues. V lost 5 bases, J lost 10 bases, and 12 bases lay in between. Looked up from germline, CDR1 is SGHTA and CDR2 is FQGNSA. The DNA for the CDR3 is TGTGCCAGCAGCCTAGACTTTGGGTCACCCCTCCACTTT. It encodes CASSLDFGSPLHF.

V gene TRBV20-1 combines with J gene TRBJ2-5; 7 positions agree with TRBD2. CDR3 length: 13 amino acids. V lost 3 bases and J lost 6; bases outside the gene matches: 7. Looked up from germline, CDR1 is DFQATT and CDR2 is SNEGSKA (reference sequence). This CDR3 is CSARAGVRKTQYF. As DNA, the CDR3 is TGCAGTGCTAGGGCGGGAGTAAGGAAGACCCAGTACTTC.

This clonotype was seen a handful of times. The CDR3 here is CASSLVRGPDTQYF. The CDR3 DNA sequence: TGTGCCAGCAGCTTAGTACGGGGCCCAGATACGCAGTATTTT. The rearrangement links TRBV7-6 to TRBJ2-3; D possibly uses TRBD1 or TRBD2 (5 bases each). The V end was cut by 1 base, the J end by 4 bases, with 9 bases between. There are 14 residues in the CDR3. The germline CDR1 and CDR2 sequences are SGHVS and FNYEAQ. Supplemented by reference TRBV7-6 and TRBJ2-3, the full variable domain reads GAGVSQSPRYKVTKRGQDVALRCDPISGHVSLYWYRQALGQGPEFLTYFNYEAQQDKSGLPNDRFSAERPEGSISTLTIQRTEQRDSAMYRCASSLVRGPDTQYFGPGTRLTVL.

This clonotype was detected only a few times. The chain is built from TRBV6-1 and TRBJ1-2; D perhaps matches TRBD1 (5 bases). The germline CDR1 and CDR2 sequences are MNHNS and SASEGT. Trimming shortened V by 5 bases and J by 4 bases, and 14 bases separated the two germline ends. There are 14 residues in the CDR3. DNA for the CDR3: TGTGCCAGCAGTAAGGACCCCCAGGGCTATGGCTACACCTTC. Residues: CASSKDPQGYGYTF.

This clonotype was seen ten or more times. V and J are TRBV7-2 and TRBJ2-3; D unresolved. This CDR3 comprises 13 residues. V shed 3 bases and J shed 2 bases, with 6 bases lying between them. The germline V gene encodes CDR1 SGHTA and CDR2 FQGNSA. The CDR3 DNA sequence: TGTGCCAGCAGCTTTGGAAACACAGATACGCAGTATTTT. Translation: CASSFGNTDTQYF. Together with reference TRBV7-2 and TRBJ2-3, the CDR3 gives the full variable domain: GAGVSQSPSNKVTEKGKDVELRCDPISGHTALYWYRQSLGQGLEFLIYFQGNSAPDKSGLPSDRFSAERTGGSVSTLTIQRTQQEDSAVYLCASSFGNTDTQYFGPGTRLTVL.

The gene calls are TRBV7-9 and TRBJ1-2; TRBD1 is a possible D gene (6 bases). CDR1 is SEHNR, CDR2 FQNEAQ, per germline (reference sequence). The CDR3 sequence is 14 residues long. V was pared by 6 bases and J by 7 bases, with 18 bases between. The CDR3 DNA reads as TGTGCCAGCAGGCCTACAGGGCCCCGCGGTGGCTACACCTTC. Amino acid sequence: CASRPTGPRGGYTF.

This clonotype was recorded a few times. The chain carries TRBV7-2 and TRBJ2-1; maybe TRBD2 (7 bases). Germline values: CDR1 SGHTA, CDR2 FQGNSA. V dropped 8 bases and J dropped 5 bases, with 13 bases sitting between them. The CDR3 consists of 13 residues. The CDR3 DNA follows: TGTGCCAGCCGGCGGGGGCCGAACAATGAGCAGTTCTTC. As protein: CASRRGPNNEQFF.

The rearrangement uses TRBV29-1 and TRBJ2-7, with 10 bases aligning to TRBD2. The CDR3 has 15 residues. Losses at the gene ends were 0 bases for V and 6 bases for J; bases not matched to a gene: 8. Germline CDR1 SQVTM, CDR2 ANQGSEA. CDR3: CSVEEASGGRGEQYF. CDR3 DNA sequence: TGCAGCGTTGAAGAAGCTAGCGGGGGAAGGGGCGAGCAGTACTTC.

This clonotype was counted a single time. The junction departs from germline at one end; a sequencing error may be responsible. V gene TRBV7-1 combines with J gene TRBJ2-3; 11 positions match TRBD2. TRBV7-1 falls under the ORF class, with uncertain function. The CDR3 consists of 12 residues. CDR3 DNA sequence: TGTGCCAGCATCGATAGCGGGAGGGCCGGAAATTTT. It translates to CASIDSGRAGNF.

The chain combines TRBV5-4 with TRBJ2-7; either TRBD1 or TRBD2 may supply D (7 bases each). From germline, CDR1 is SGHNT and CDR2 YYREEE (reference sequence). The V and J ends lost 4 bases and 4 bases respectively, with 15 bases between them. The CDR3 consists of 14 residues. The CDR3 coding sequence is TGTGCCAGCAGCCGAGCGGGACAGTCGTACGAGCAGTACTTC. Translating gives CASSRAGQSYEQYF.

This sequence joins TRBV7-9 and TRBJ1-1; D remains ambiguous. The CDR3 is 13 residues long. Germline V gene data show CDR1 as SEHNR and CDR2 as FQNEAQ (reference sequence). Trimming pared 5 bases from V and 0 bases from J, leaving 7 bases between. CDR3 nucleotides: TGTGCCAGCAGCCAGAAGTTGAACACTGAAGCTTTCTTT. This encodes CASSQKLNTEAFF.

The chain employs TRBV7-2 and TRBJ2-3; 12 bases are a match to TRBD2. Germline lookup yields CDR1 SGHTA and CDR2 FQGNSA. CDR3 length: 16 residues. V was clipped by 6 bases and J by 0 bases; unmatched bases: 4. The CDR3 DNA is TGTGCCAGCAGGCTAGCGGGAGGGTCTAGCACAGATACGCAGTATTTT. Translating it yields CASRLAGGSSTDTQYF.

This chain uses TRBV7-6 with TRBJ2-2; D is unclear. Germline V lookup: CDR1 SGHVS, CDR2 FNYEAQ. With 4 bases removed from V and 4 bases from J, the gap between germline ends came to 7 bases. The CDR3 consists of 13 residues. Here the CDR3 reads CASSSFGTGELFF. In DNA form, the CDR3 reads TGTGCCAGCAGCTCTTTTGGCACCGGGGAGCTGTTTTTT.

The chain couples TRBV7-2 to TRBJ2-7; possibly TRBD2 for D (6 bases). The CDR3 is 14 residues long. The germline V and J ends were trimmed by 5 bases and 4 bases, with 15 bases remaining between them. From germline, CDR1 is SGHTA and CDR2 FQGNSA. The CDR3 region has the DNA TGTGCCAGCAGCCCCCGACTAGACCAATACGAGCAGTACTTC. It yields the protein CASSPRLDQYEQYF.

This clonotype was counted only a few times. CDR3 sequence reads: CASSPDPLGYEQYF. Here the CDR3 DNA reads TGTGCCAGCAGCCCCGACCCGTTGGGCTACGAGCAGTACTTC. The rearrangement uses TRBV7-4 and TRBJ2-7, with no clear D. CDR1 and CDR2 from the germline V gene are SGHVT and SQSDAQ. The V and J ends lost 5 bases and 3 bases respectively, with 14 bases between them. The CDR3 totals 14 residues.

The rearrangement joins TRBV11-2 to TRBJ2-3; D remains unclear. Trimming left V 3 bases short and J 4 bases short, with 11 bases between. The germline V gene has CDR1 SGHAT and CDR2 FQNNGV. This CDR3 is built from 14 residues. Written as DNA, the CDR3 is TGTGCCAGCAGCTTGACCGGCTCCGCAGATACGCAGTATTTT. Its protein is CASSLTGSADTQYF.

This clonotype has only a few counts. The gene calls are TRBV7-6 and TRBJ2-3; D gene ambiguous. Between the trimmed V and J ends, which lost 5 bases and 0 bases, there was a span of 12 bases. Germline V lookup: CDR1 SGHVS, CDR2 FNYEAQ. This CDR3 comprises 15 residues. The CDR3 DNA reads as TGTGCCAGCAGCGTATATGGGCGTAGCACAGATACGCAGTATTTT. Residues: CASSVYGRSTDTQYF.

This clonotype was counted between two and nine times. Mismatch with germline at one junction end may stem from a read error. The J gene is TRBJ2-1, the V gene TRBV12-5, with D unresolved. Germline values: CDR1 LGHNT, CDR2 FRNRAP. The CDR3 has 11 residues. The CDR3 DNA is TGTGCCAGTGGCCTCTACAATGAGCAGTTCTTC. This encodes CASGLYNEQFF.

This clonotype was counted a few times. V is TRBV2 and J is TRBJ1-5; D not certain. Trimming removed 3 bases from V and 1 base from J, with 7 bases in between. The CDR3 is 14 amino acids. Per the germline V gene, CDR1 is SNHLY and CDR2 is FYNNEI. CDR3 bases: TGTGCCAGCAGTGAGGGTACGAGCAATCAGCCCCAGCATTTT. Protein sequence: CASSEGTSNQPQHF.

The CDR3 nucleotides read TGTGCCAGCCGACGGGGGGCCGAAGAGACCCAGTACTTC. It encodes CASRRGAEETQYF. The chain joins TRBV18 to TRBJ2-5, with D perhaps TRBD2 (7 bases). V lost 8 bases and J lost 3, with 13 bases in between. Germline V gene sequence: CDR1 KGHSH, CDR2 LQKENI. This CDR3 contains 13 residues.

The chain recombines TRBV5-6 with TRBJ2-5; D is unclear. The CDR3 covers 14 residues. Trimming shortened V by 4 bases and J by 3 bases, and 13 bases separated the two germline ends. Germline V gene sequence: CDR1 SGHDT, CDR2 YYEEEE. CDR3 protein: CASSPGPGEETQYF. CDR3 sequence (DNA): TGTGCCAGCAGCCCCGGGCCAGGCGAAGAGACCCAGTACTTC.

CDR3 region: CASSSSGTLNTGELFF. CDR3 bases: TGTGCCAGCAGCTCAAGTGGGACACTGAACACCGGGGAGCTGTTTTTT. V is TRBV7-2 and J is TRBJ2-2; D is perhaps TRBD1 (6 bases). This CDR3 has 16 amino acids. V was shortened by 4 bases and J by 1 base, with 13 bases between the two germline ends. Germline lookup yields CDR1 SGHTA and CDR2 FQGNSA. Full variable domain (outside the CDR3, taken from reference TRBV7-2 and TRBJ2-2): GAGVSQSPSNKVTEKGKDVELRCDPISGHTALYWYRQSLGQGLEFLIYFQGNSAPDKSGLPSDRFSAERTGGSVSTLTIQRTQQEDSAVYLCASSSSGTLNTGELFFGEGSRLTVL.

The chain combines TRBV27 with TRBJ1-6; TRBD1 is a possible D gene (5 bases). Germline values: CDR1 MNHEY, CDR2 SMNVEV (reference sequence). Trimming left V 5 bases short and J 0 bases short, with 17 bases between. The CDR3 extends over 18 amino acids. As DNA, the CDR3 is TGTGCCAGCAGTCCCTCCCGGGGGGGAAGCTCCTATAATTCACCCCTCCACTTT. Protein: CASSPSRGGSSYNSPLHF.

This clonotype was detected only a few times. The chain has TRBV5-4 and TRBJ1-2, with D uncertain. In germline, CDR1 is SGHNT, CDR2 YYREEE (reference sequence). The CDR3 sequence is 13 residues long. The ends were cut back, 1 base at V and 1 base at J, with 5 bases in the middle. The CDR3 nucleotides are TGTGCCAGCAGCTTGAACAGTAACTATGGCTACACCTTC. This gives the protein CASSLNSNYGYTF.